These 32 T cell receptor beta chains share one sample of origin, sequenced in a study of T-cell reconstitution after alpha-beta-depleted transplantation in children. The TCRbeta library incorporated unique molecular identifiers. Each CDR3 protein is one row after TCRdb ran MiXCR on the PCR reads. The repertoire includes about 600,000 distinct CDR3 sequences, roughly 13% of them detected once, and 2.2% sits in the top ten. The sample consisted of PBMCs, mostly from graft donor cells, taken 360 days after TCRalphabeta/CD19-depleted stem cell transplant. These receptors were taken from a male patient aged 10-17 years who had a stem cell transplant for acute myeloid leukemia, so the T cells may come from the graft donor.

The V and J genes are TRBV20-1 and TRBJ1-1; unclear D gene. The germline CDR1 and CDR2 sequences are DFQATT and SNEGSKA (reference sequence). V lost 3 bases and J 4 bases, leaving 3 bases between the germline ends. This CDR3 has 10 amino acids. Written as DNA, the CDR3 is TGCAGTGCTAGTGGCACTGAAGCTTTCTTT. It specifies CSASGTEAFF.

This clonotype showed up many times. V usage is TRBV28 and J usage is TRBJ2-1; no clear D gene. The CDR3 is 13 amino acids. Trimming removed 3 bases at V and 5 bases at J, with 8 bases between. Germline values: CDR1 MDHEN, CDR2 SYDVKM. The CDR3 region is CASSLVVNNEQFF. The CDR3 nucleotides are TGTGCCAGCAGTTTGGTAGTAAACAATGAGCAGTTCTTC.

The genes are TRBV20-1 and TRBJ1-5; a possible D gene is TRBD1 (5 bases). The germline V gene encodes CDR1 DFQATT and CDR2 SNEGSKA (reference sequence). The ends were cut back, 6 bases at V and 3 bases at J, with 12 bases in the middle. This CDR3 contains 13 residues. In DNA, the CDR3 is TGCAGTGCCCCGGGGCAGCTCAATCAGCCCCAGCATTTT. It codes for CSAPGQLNQPQHF.

The chain recombines TRBV29-1 with TRBJ1-5, with 9 bases aligning to TRBD1. The germline V gene has CDR1 SQVTM and CDR2 ANQGSEA. The V gene end was trimmed by 6 bases and the J gene end by 6 bases; junction bases not matched to a gene: 9. CDR3 length: 14 residues. Here the CDR3 reads CSVRDRGEFQPQHF. The CDR3 DNA reads TGCAGCGTACGTGACAGGGGGGAATTTCAGCCCCAGCATTTT.

A few counts support this clonotype. The gene calls are TRBV11-2 and TRBJ2-2; possible D gene TRBD2, 5 bases. Germline V CDR1 and CDR2: SGHAT, FQNNGV. CDR3 size: 16 residues. Trimming cost V 4 bases and J 5 bases, with 17 bases left between them. The CDR3 nucleotides read TGTGCCAGCAGCTCACGCCGGGATCATCAGACCGGGGAGCTGTTTTTT. It encodes CASSSRRDHQTGELFF.

The chain is built from TRBV14 and TRBJ1-1; D may be TRBD1 (5 bases). The germline V gene has CDR1 SGHDN and CDR2 FVKESK. The V end lost 4 bases, the J end lost 0 bases, and 18 bases lay between the germline ends. This CDR3 has 17 residues. The DNA for the CDR3 is TGTGCCAGCAGCCCACCTACCGTGGGACCGATGAACACTGAAGCTTTCTTT. Amino acids: CASSPPTVGPMNTEAFF.

The chain is built from TRBV7-6 and TRBJ2-7; D is possibly TRBD2 (5 bases). Germline V gene lookup returns CDR1 SGHVS and CDR2 FNYEAQ. The CDR3 runs 16 residues. V was trimmed by 5 bases and J by 3 bases, leaving 20 bases between them. The DNA for the CDR3 is TGTGCCAGCAGCCCGACTACATACTCAGCCGTCTACGAGCAGTACTTC. The encoded protein is CASSPTTYSAVYEQYF. Combining the CDR3 with reference TRBV7-6 and TRBJ2-7 gives the whole variable domain GAGVSQSPRYKVTKRGQDVALRCDPISGHVSLYWYRQALGQGPEFLTYFNYEAQQDKSGLPNDRFSAERPEGSISTLTIQRTEQRDSAMYRCASSPTTYSAVYEQYFGPGTRLTVT.

The V call is TRBV7-1, the J call TRBJ2-5; TRBD2 aligns across 9 bases. TRBV7-1 is an open reading frame whose function is uncertain. V trimming: 3 bases; J trimming: 5 bases; junction bases outside the gene matches: 7. This CDR3 has 15 residues. In DNA, the CDR3 is TGTGCCAGCAGCTCGCCGGGACTAGCACACGAGACCCAGTACTTC. The encoded protein is CASSSPGLAHETQYF.

V and J are TRBV24-1 and TRBJ2-3, with 8 positions matching TRBD2. This CDR3 contains 15 residues. After removal of 4 bases from V and 5 bases from J, the junction contained 7 bases not matched to a gene. CDR1 and CDR2 (germline): KGHDR, SFDVKD. The chain's CDR3 is CATSDPGTSRDTQYF. In DNA, the CDR3 is TGTGCCACCAGTGACCCCGGGACTAGTAGAGATACGCAGTATTTT.

V is TRBV7-2 and J is TRBJ2-1; D is possibly TRBD2 (6 bases). CDR3 length equals 17 residues. Deletions cut 5 bases from V and 5 bases from J, with 22 bases between. Germline CDR1 reads SGHTA; CDR2 reads FQGNSA. For the CDR3, the DNA is TGTGCCAGCAGCCCGCCTACTAGCTCCGTAGGGGACAATGAGCAGTTCTTC. Amino acid sequence: CASSPPTSSVGDNEQFF.

V usage is TRBV18 and J usage is TRBJ2-1; 7 bases align to TRBD1. The CDR3 runs to 16 residues. The V gene's germline CDR1 is KGHSH and CDR2 LQKENI. The trim removed 2 bases at V and 7 bases at J, leaving 11 bases unmatched. As DNA, the CDR3 is TGTGCCAGCTCACCATCTACAGGGGCATTGAGGAATGAGCAGTTCTTC. Translation: CASSPSTGALRNEQFF. Looking up the rest from reference TRBV18 and TRBJ2-1 gives the full variable domain: NAGVMQNPRHLVRRRGQEARLRCSPMKGHSHVYWYRQLPEEGLKFMVYLQKENIIDESGMPKERFSAEFPKEGPSILRIQQVVRGDSAAYFCASSPSTGALRNEQFFGPGTRLTVL.

The rearrangement links TRBV4-3 to TRBJ1-2; the D gene is possibly TRBD1 (6 bases). V dropped 7 bases and J dropped 0 bases, with 9 bases sitting between them. Germline loops: CDR1 LGHNA, CDR2 YSLEER. This CDR3 contains 13 residues. DNA of the CDR3: TGCGCCAGCAAGGCAGGGGCTAACTATGGCTACACCTTC. Translated: CASKAGANYGYTF.

The V and J genes are TRBV7-8 and TRBJ2-7, with TRBD1 matching over 7 bases. This CDR3 is built from 17 residues. Germline-derived CDR1 and CDR2 are SGHVS and FQNEAQ. Germline trimming cut 2 bases from V and 0 bases from J; bases unmatched to any gene: 10. Written as DNA, the CDR3 is TGTGCCAGCAGCTTATTCACCATCGACAGGGCCTCCTACGAGCAGTACTTC. This gives the protein CASSLFTIDRASYEQYF.

This clonotype occurred a few times. The rearrangement uses TRBV20-1 and TRBJ2-1; 7 bases are a match to TRBD2. Germline CDR1 DFQATT, CDR2 SNEGSKA (reference sequence). The CDR3 runs 12 residues. After removal of 6 bases from V and 10 bases from J, the junction contained 9 bases not matched to a gene. The DNA for the CDR3 is TGCAGTGCCCGTATGACTAGCCGGGAGCAGTTCTTC. This sequence encodes CSARMTSREQFF.

This clonotype was seen many times. The chain recombines TRBV10-3 with TRBJ2-4, with 7 nucleotides matching TRBD1. V lost 0 bases to trimming and J lost 4 bases; unmatched junction nucleotides: 3. Germline V CDR1 and CDR2: ENHRY, SYGVKD. There are 15 residues in the CDR3. The CDR3 spells CAISESGTAKNIQYF. The CDR3 DNA reads as TGTGCCATCAGTGAGTCCGGGACAGCTAAAAACATTCAGTACTTC.

In this sample, this clonotype turned up many times. This chain links TRBV6-5 with TRBJ2-5; D is unclear. Germline lookup yields CDR1 MNHEY and CDR2 SVGAGI. Trimming left V 0 bases short and J 2 bases short, with 10 bases between. This CDR3 is built from 15 residues. CDR3 bases: TGTGCCAGCAGTTACTCCGGCGCGGCACAAGAGACCCAGTACTTC. This codes for CASSYSGAAQETQYF.

The chain has TRBV7-3 and TRBJ2-5, with 8 nucleotides matching TRBD1. V lost 5 bases and J lost 4; bases outside the gene matches: 18. CDR1 SGHTA and CDR2 FQGTGA come from the germline V gene. CDR3 length equals 18 residues. The CDR3 sequence is CASSPQVGQGIRRETQYF. CDR3 DNA: TGTGCCAGCAGCCCCCAAGTAGGACAGGGTATTCGTAGAGAGACCCAGTACTTC.

The rearrangement joins TRBV5-6 to TRBJ2-2, with 9 positions matching TRBD1. V shed 3 bases and J 5 bases; nucleotides not matched to a gene: 5. Germline loops: CDR1 SGHDT, CDR2 YYEEEE. The length of the CDR3 is 15 residues. The CDR3 loop is CASSSTGGETGELFF. The CDR3 coding sequence is TGTGCCAGCAGCTCCACAGGGGGCGAGACCGGGGAGCTGTTTTTT.

This chain connects TRBV27 to TRBJ2-7; TRBD1 or TRBD2 may be the D gene (5 bases each). Germline V gives CDR1 MNHEY, CDR2 SMNVEV (reference sequence). The CDR3 consists of 15 residues. Trimming cost V 4 bases and J 4 bases, with 17 bases left between them. CDR3 coding DNA: TGTGCCAGCAGTTCCGGGGACCGTCCCTTTTACGAGCAGTACTTC. It specifies CASSSGDRPFYEQYF.

This clonotype was counted only a few times. This chain connects TRBV10-3 to TRBJ2-5; 8 nucleotides line up with TRBD1. This CDR3 spans 14 amino acids. The germline V gene encodes CDR1 ENHRY and CDR2 SYGVKD. V lost 7 bases and J lost 5; bases outside the gene matches: 9. CDR3 region: CAIKESGGVETQYF. CDR3 nucleotides: TGTGCCATCAAAGAGTCAGGGGGCGTGGAGACCCAGTACTTC.

This clonotype came up a few times. This chain links TRBV30 with TRBJ2-7, with D unresolved. The V gene lost 1 base and the J gene lost 1 base, with 11 bases spanning the gap. CDR3 length equals 14 residues. Germline CDR1 is GTSNPN and CDR2 is SVGIG (reference sequence). CDR3 in DNA: TGTGCCTGGAGTGCACCTGGCTTTTCCTACGAGCAGTACTTC. Protein product: CAWSAPGFSYEQYF.

The chain has TRBV20-1 and TRBJ2-7; 14 nucleotides align to TRBD2. The CDR3 runs to 16 residues. Germline V CDR1 and CDR2: DFQATT, SNEGSKA (reference sequence). With V trimmed by 3 bases and J by 2 bases, 6 bases remained unmatched. The CDR3 DNA is TGCAGTGCTAGCGGACTAGCGGGAGGTTCCCCCTACGAGCAGTACTTC. Residues: CSASGLAGGSPYEQYF.

The table lists this clonotype with a few counts. The V gene is TRBV7-8, the J gene TRBJ2-7; the match to TRBD2 covers 10 bases. In germline, CDR1 is SGHVS, CDR2 FQNEAQ. The V and J ends lost 5 bases and 0 bases, in that order; junction bases with no gene match: 7. The CDR3 is 16 amino acids. The CDR3 nucleotides are TGTGCCAGCAGCATGTCGACTAGCGGGTACTCCTACGAGCAGTACTTC. Amino acids: CASSMSTSGYSYEQYF. Based on the CDR3 plus reference TRBV7-8 and TRBJ2-7, the full variable domain is GAGVSQSPRYKVAKRGQDVALRCDPISGHVSLFWYQQALGQGPEFLTYFQNEAQLDKSGLPSDRFFAERPEGSVSTLKIQRTQQEDSAVYLCASSMSTSGYSYEQYFGPGTRLTVT.

Ten or more counts support this clonotype. The gene calls are TRBV28 and TRBJ2-5; perhaps TRBD1 as D (6 bases). CDR1 MDHEN and CDR2 SYDVKM come from the germline V gene. The CDR3 contains 14 residues. V lost 5 bases and J lost 5, with 15 bases in between. CDR3 DNA: TGTGCCAGCAGTCTATACAGGGTTTTGGAGACCCAGTACTTC. This codes for CASSLYRVLETQYF.

This CDR3 reads CASSQTWVSNQPQHF. CDR3 nucleotides: TGTGCCAGCAGCCAAACATGGGTGAGCAATCAGCCCCAGCATTTT. The rearrangement joins TRBV6-2 or TRBV6-3 to TRBJ1-5; D not resolved. Trimming shortened V by 6 bases and J by 1 base, and 13 bases separated the two germline ends. CDR3 length equals 15 residues. The germline V gene has CDR1 MNHEY and CDR2 SVGEGT.

This clonotype was counted only a few times. J is TRBJ2-7 and V is TRBV5-1; D gene unclear. The V gene's germline CDR1 is SGHRS and CDR2 YFSETQ. V lost 4 bases, J lost 3 bases, and 17 bases lay in between. The CDR3 runs to 15 residues. The CDR3 region is CASSPCRDLYYEQYF. In DNA form, the CDR3 reads TGCGCCAGCAGCCCCTGCAGAGACTTATACTACGAGCAGTACTTC. The full variable domain, its missing parts supplied by reference TRBV5-1 and TRBJ2-7, is KAGVTQTPRYLIKTRGQQVTLSCSPISGHRSVSWYQQTPGQGLQFLFEYFSETQRNKGNFPGRFSGRQFSNSRSEMNVSTLELGDSALYLCASSPCRDLYYEQYFGPGTRLTVT.

This chain uses TRBV5-1 with TRBJ2-1; TRBD1 aligns across 8 bases. The V and J ends lost 1 base and 6 bases, in that order; junction bases with no gene match: 9. The CDR3 length is 16 residues. CDR1 is SGHRS and CDR2 is YFSETQ in the germline V gene. The CDR3 loop is CASSLLLRTGSNEQFF. In DNA form, the CDR3 reads TGCGCCAGCAGCTTGCTTCTTAGGACAGGGAGCAATGAGCAGTTCTTC.

This clonotype was seen more than once but under ten times. The chain couples TRBV28 to TRBJ2-5; tentative D call: TRBD1 (5 bases). CDR1 and CDR2 from the germline V gene are MDHEN and SYDVKM. Trimming removed 2 bases at V and 7 bases at J, with 11 bases between. The CDR3 sequence is 13 residues long. CDR3 sequence (DNA): TGTGCCAGCAGTTTAAGGCAGGGTCGGACCCAGTACTTC. It encodes CASSLRQGRTQYF.

This sequence joins TRBV7-9 and TRBJ2-7; TRBD2 agrees at 11 bases. The junction had 13 bases not matched to a gene; V was cut back by 7 bases and J by 5 bases. CDR1 is SEHNR and CDR2 is FQNEAQ in the germline V gene (reference sequence). This CDR3 spans 16 amino acids. The CDR3 loop is CASTPRTSGSIDEQYF. In nucleotides, the CDR3 is TGTGCCAGCACCCCACGAACTAGCGGGAGTATCGACGAGCAGTACTTC.

This clonotype was found a few times. The chain couples TRBV11-2 to TRBJ1-1; 7 nucleotides line up with TRBD1. The germline gives CDR1 SGHAT, CDR2 FQNNGV. J lost 6 bases, V lost 5 bases, and 9 bases had no gene match. The CDR3 spans 14 residues. CDR3 DNA: TGTGCCAGCAGCCACGCAGGGGGGGGGGCTGAAGCTTTCTTT. Protein sequence: CASSHAGGGAEAFF.

CDR3 loop: CASSPGKYSYEQYF. CDR3 sequence (DNA): TGTGCCAGCTCACCGGGAAAATACTCCTACGAGCAGTACTTC. This chain joins TRBV18 and TRBJ2-7, with D uncertain. Deletions cut 3 bases from V and 0 bases from J, with 9 bases between. The germline CDR1 and CDR2 sequences are KGHSH and LQKENI. The CDR3 covers 14 residues.

The table lists this clonotype with a few counts. The chain couples TRBV12-3 or TRBV12-4 to TRBJ2-7; D is unclear. V was pared by 6 bases and J by 7 bases, with 19 bases between. The CDR3 extends over 14 amino acids. The CDR3 region is CASSSPWVSGEQYF. CDR3 DNA: TGTGCCAGCAGCTCGCCGTGGGTTAGTGGAGAGCAGTACTTC.